The rows below give T cell receptor beta chains drawn from one sample of a study of hypomethylating agent response in myelodysplastic syndrome. Clones were sequenced by immunoSEQ multiplex PCR, and TCRdb holds only the in-frame ones, with some missing. This sample has 990 or so clones; about 81% occur once, and the top ten carry around 20%. Source: bone marrow, taken before or after starting hypomethylating agent treatment for myelodysplastic syndrome (not recorded which). The receptors were sampled from a human donor with myelodysplastic syndrome. CDR3s include the opening cysteine and the closing phenylalanine or tryptophan. A D gene is named only where the DNA matches it firmly. Not all rows give a size; the values are once, few, many and, for expanded clones, a class.

j_gene | abundance | v_gene | d_gene | CDR3nt | CDR3aa
TRBJ1-1 | NA | TRBV7-2 | NA | TGTGCCAGCAGCTTAAGTGCAGCGAACACTGAAGCTTTCTTT | CASSLSAANTEAFF
TRBJ2-7 | NA | TRBV7-2 | TRBD2 | TGTGCCAGCAGCTTAGTAGCGGGCGGACGCGAGCAGTACTTC | CASSLVAGGREQYF
TRBJ1-5 | once | TRBV6-4 | NA | TGTGCCAGCAGTGACTCTTGCGAGGCCCTTGGGGTTCAGCCCCAGCATTTT | CASSDSCEALGVQPQHF
TRBJ2-3 | NA | TRBV9 | TRBD2 | TGTGCCAGCAGCGTAGCCAGCGGGACCGATACGCAGTATTTT | CASSVASGTDTQYF
TRBJ2-2 | few | TRBV7-9 | NA | TGTGCCAGCAGTTTTGCCGTACTGTTAAAGGGGAACACCGGGGAGCTGTTTTTT | CASSFAVLLKGNTGELFF
TRBJ2-7 | NA | TRBV4-1 | TRBD2 | TGCGCCAGCAGTCGACTAGCGGGAGAACATGACGAGCAGTACTTC | CASSRLAGEHDEQYF
TRBJ1-6 | NA | TRBV4-3 | NA | TGCGCCAGCAGCCAAGATTTCGGGGAGGACAGTCTTTTTGGGGGCTATTCACCCCTCCACTTT | CASSQDFGEDSLFGGYSPLHF
TRBJ2-1 | NA | TRBV7-9 | TRBD1 | TGTGCCAGCAGCTTAATTCAAGGGGGCGGGCAGTTCTTC | CASSLIQGGGQFF
TRBJ1-2 | NA | TRBV7-2 | NA | TGTGCCAGCAGCTTAGACGCAGCTTACTATGGCTACACCTTC | CASSLDAAYYGYTF
TRBJ1-3 | NA | TRBV2 | NA | TGTGCCAGCAGGGCGGGGTTCTCTGGAAACACCATATATTTT | CASRAGFSGNTIYF
TRBJ1-1 | NA | TRBV7-9 | NA | TGTGCCAGCAGCAGGACGGGGAAAGGAACGAACACTGAAGCTTTCTTT | CASSRTGKGTNTEAFF
TRBJ2-2 | NA | TRBV4-3 | NA | TGCGCCAGCAACCAAGGAGGGGCGAACACCGGGGAGCTGTTTTTT | CASNQGGANTGELFF
TRBJ2-3 | NA | TRBV5-1 | NA | TGCGCCAGCAGCTTGAACAGGGCGGGGACAGATACGCAGTATTTT | CASSLNRAGTDTQYF
TRBJ2-3 | NA | TRBV5-4 | TRBD2 | TGTGCCAGCAGCTTGTCCTTTTCGTTTAGCGGGGGTTCCACAGATACGCAGTATTTT | CASSLSFSFSGGSTDTQYF
TRBJ2-1 | NA | TRBV5-1 | TRBD1 | TGCGCCAGCAGCTTGGGACAGGGGGGCAATGAGCAGTTCTTC | CASSLGQGGNEQFF
TRBJ2-1 | NA | TRBV4-1 | NA | TGCGCCAGCAGCCAAGATCCGGGCAGATACAATGAGCAGTTCTTC | CASSQDPGRYNEQFF
TRBJ1-2 | NA | TRBV28 | TRBD1 | TGTGCCAGCACCCCATCCCCGGGACAGGTTACCCTTGTCAACTATGGCTACACCTTC | CASTPSPGQVTLVNYGYTF
TRBJ2-1 | NA | TRBV4-2 | TRBD1 | TGTGCCAGCAGCTTGGACAGGGCGTATATGAATGAGCAGTTCTTC | CASSLDRAYMNEQFF
TRBJ2-3 | NA | TRBV7-6 | TRBD1 | TGTGCCAGCAGCCCGTGGACAGGGGGGTCGGATACGCAGTATTTT | CASSPWTGGSDTQYF
TRBJ1-1 | NA | TRBV18 | NA | TGTGCCAGCTCACCAAACGGAAACACTGAAGCTTTCTTT | CASSPNGNTEAFF
TRBJ2-2 | NA | TRBV6-1 | NA | TGTGCCAGCAGTACGGGAACTTCGAACACCGGGGAGCTGTTTTTT | CASSTGTSNTGELFF
TRBJ2-7 | NA | TRBV19 | TRBD2 | TGTGCCAGTAGTATAGCGGGACTAGGCACGAGCCACGAGCAGTACTTC | CASSIAGLGTSHEQYF
TRBJ2-7 | NA | TRBV10-3 | NA | TGTGCCATCAGTGCCCATGGGAGTGAGTCCTACGAGCAGTACTTC | CAISAHGSESYEQYF
TRBJ1-2 | NA | TRBV5-1 | NA | TGCGCCAGCAGCAGGAACCAAGCTAACTATGGCTACACCTTC | CASSRNQANYGYTF
TRBJ1-1 | NA | TRBV7-3 | NA | TGTGCCAGCAGCTCCACAGGGAACACTGAAGCTTTCTTT | CASSSTGNTEAFF
TRBJ2-3 | NA | TRBV19 | TRBD1 | TGTGCCAGTAGTTTAGCCCCAGACAGGGGGCTAATAGATACGCAGTATTTT | CASSLAPDRGLIDTQYF
TRBJ2-7 | large | TRBV29-1 | TRBD2 | TGCAGCGTTGAAGCACCCAAGGGACTAGCGGGGAAAGAGCAGTACTTC | CSVEAPKGLAGKEQYF
TRBJ1-4 | NA | TRBV4-3 | NA | TGCGCCAGCAGCCAAGAAGGGGGGGCAACTAATGAAAAACTGTTTTTT | CASSQEGGATNEKLFF
TRBJ1-3 | NA | TRBV9 | TRBD1 | TGTGCCAGCAGCGTGAACTCTTGGACAGGGGAACGGTATTTT | CASSVNSWTGERYF
TRBJ1-1 | NA | TRBV4-1 | TRBD1 | TGCGCCAGCAGCCCTGGACAGGGGAGCACTGAAGCTTTCTTT | CASSPGQGSTEAFF
TRBJ1-5 | NA | TRBV16 | NA | TGTGCCAGCAGCCCTCGGGGTGATAGCAATCAGCCCCAGCATTTT | CASSPRGDSNQPQHF
TRBJ2-7 | once | TRBV11-3 | NA | TGTGCCAGCAGCTTAGTGGCGGCCGGCGAGCAGTACTTC | CASSLVAAGEQYF
TRBJ2-3 | NA | TRBV7-9 | TRBD1 | TGTGCCAGCAGCTTAGTACAGGGGGACGCAGATACGCAGTATTTT | CASSLVQGDADTQYF
TRBJ2-1 | few | TRBV28 | TRBD2 | TGTGCCAGCAGCCCGGCACCTTGGACTAGCGGGAGGGGGCCATACAATGAGCAGTTCTTC | CASSPAPWTSGRGPYNEQFF
TRBJ1-2 | NA | TRBV5-4 | TRBD1 | TGTGCCAGCATTGGACAGGCTAGCTATGGCTACACCTTC | CASIGQASYGYTF